The clone carrying this TCR beta chain was recorded a few times. Using immunoSEQ multiplex PCR, the repertoire was profiled, and TCRdb retains in-frame clones only, with some absent. Among fewer than 200,000 clones listed, about four fifths were seen once. These data come from a study of blood T cell repertoires in COVID-19. The clonotype comes from a man aged 35 to 55 who had recovered from COVID-19. Sequencing was carried out using peripheral blood.

The CDR3 here is CASSHRGAQPQHF. The CDR3 bases are TGTGCCAGCTCACACAGGGGCGCGCAGCCCCAGCATTTT. This chain links TRBV18 with TRBJ1-5, with TRBD1 identical over 7 bases. CDR3 size: 13 residues. The V gene end was trimmed by 4 bases and the J gene end by 7 bases; junction bases not matched to a gene: 4. Per the germline V gene, CDR1 is KGHSH and CDR2 is LQKENI.